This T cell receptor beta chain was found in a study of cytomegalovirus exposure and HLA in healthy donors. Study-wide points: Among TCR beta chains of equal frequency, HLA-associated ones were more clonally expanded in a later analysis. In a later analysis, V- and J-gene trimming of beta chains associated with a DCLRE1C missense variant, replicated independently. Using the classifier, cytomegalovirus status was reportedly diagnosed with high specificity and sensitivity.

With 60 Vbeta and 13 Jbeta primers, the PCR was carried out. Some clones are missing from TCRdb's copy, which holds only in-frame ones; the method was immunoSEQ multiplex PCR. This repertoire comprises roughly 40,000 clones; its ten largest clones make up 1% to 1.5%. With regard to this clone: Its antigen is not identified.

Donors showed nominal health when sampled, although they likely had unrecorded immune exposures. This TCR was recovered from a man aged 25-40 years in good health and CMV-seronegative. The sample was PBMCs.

CDR3 coding DNA: TGCAGTGCTAGATCCAGGAGCGGGCAGTTCTTC. Protein: CSARSRSGQFF. V and J are TRBV20-1 and TRBJ2-1; tentative D call: TRBD2 (5 bases). The CDR3 consists of 11 residues. The germline V and J ends were trimmed by 2 bases and 12 bases, with 11 bases remaining between them. Germline V gives CDR1 DFQATT, CDR2 SNEGSKA (reference sequence).